This is a list of T cell receptor beta chains from one sample in a study of early T cells in non-severe SARS-CoV-2 infection. TCRdb passed the 5' RACE reads through MiXCR, listing each CDR3 protein once. The table includes approximately 70,000 distinct CDR3 sequences, roughly an eighth detected once. The material sequenced was whole blood, taken at baseline. These receptors were taken from an adult who was a healthcare worker with PCR-confirmed SARS-CoV-2 infection or an uninfected control (not recorded which). The CDR3 runs from the conserved cysteine through the conserved F or W. The D gene is left open where the match is weak. The size of a clone is reported for some rows only, either as once, few or many, or as a class for expanded clones.

TRBJ2-1,TRBD1,many,TRBV19,TGTGCCAGTAGTGCAGAGGACAGGGGTGGCAATGAGCAGTTCTTC,CASSAEDRGGNEQFF
TRBJ2-3,.,few,TRBV10-3,TGTGCCATCGGCTCTGGCGGTGCTAGCACAGATACGCAGTATTTT,CAIGSGGASTDTQYF
TRBJ2-7,TRBD1,few,TRBV6-1,TGTGCCACTGCACAGGGGGCAGTAGAGTATGAGCAGTACTTC,CATAQGAVEYEQYF
TRBJ2-7,.,many,TRBV21-1,TGTGCCAGCAGCAAACCCCTGGGGAAATACGAGCAGTACTTC,CASSKPLGKYEQYF
TRBJ2-2,.,many,TRBV7-2,TGTGCCAGCAGCTTAAACAGTTTATCCACCGGGGAGCTGTTTTTT,CASSLNSLSTGELFF
TRBJ2-3,.,many,TRBV11-3,TGTGCCAGCAGCGGGGAGCCCGGGGGACCCATAAGCACAGATACGCAGTATTTT,CASSGEPGGPISTDTQYF
TRBJ2-3,.,many,TRBV9,TGTGCCAGCAGCGTAGAGACTGCCACAGATACGCAGTATTTT,CASSVETATDTQYF
TRBJ2-2,TRBD2,.,TRBV11-3,TGTGCCAGCAGCTTCGGGGGGAAGAACACCGGGGAGCTGTTTTTT,CASSFGGKNTGELFF
TRBJ1-2,.,many,TRBV18,TGTGCCAGCTCCCGCCGGGATACTAACTATGGCTACACCTTC,CASSRRDTNYGYTF
TRBJ2-1,.,few,TRBV20-1,TGCAGTGCTAGTGCGTGGGGGGGCGCGAGCAATGAGCAGTTCTTC,CSASAWGGASNEQFF
TRBJ2-5,.,few,TRBV4-3,TGCGCCAGCAGTTTTACAGGTTCAGAAGAGACCCAGTACTTC,CASSFTGSEETQYF
TRBJ2-5,TRBD2,few,TRBV7-8,TGTGCCAGCAGCTTAGTACCTAGCGGGTCCCAAGAGACCCAGTACTTC,CASSLVPSGSQETQYF
TRBJ1-4,.,.,TRBV5-8,TGTGCCAGCAGCGACTATTTCACTAATGAAAAACTGTTTTTT,CASSDYFTNEKLFF
TRBJ2-7,TRBD2,many,TRBV29-1,TGCAGCGTCGCGCACTGGACCTTGGGGAGGGTGTACTACGAGCAGTACTTC,CSVAHWTLGRVYYEQYF
TRBJ2-1,TRBD2,.,TRBV11-2,TGTGTCAGCAGCTTAGCGGCGACTAGCGCTTATGAGCAGTTCTTC,CVSSLAATSAYEQFF
TRBJ1-1,.,.,TRBV29-1,TGCAGCGCAAGTGGACAGTGGAGGAACACTGAAGCTTTCTTT,CSASGQWRNTEAFF
TRBJ1-1,TRBD1,few,TRBV7-2,TGTGCCAGCAGCCCACGACAGGGGGTCGGGACTGAAGCTTTCTTT,CASSPRQGVGTEAFF
TRBJ1-6,.,.,TRBV6-2/TRBV6-3,TGTGCCAGCAGAAAGCTGGATTCACCCCTCCATTTT,CASRKLDSPLHF
TRBJ2-1,.,few,TRBV11-2,TGTGCCAGCACCTTAGGGCCGATTCTCTACAATGAGCAGTTCTTC,CASTLGPILYNEQFF
TRBJ2-1,TRBD2,few,TRBV12-3/TRBV12-4,TGTGCCAGCAGTTTGGGACTAGAGAATTACAATGAGCAGTTCTTC,CASSLGLENYNEQFF
TRBJ2-6,.,few,TRBV5-5,TGTGCCAGCAGCCCCCGCTTCGGGTCTGGGGCCAACGTCCTGACTTTC,CASSPRFGSGANVLTF
TRBJ2-7,TRBD2,.,TRBV2,TGTGCCAGCAGTCAAACCGCCGGGACTAGCGCCGAGCAGTACTTC,CASSQTAGTSAEQYF
TRBJ2-7,.,.,TRBV7-6,TGTGCCAGCAGCTCAGGGAACGAGCAGTACTTC,CASSSGNEQYF
TRBJ2-6,.,few,TRBV3-1,TGTGCCAGCAGCCGGGGGGCTGGGGCCAACGTCCTGACTTTC,CASSRGAGANVLTF